The 4 T cell receptor beta chains in this list originate from one sample, sequenced in a study of control samples from healthy donors and cancer patients. Produced via immunoSEQ multiplex PCR; TCRdb's table is partial and in-frame only. The sample includes around 58,000 clones, roughly 90% seen only once; the top ten take roughly 3.8%. The sequencing sample was made of blood. Source of these receptors: a man over 45 in good health.

V is TRBV11-2 and J is TRBJ1-3; no firm D call. The CDR3 loop spans 19 amino acids. V was clipped by 0 bases and J by 5 bases, with 23 bases between them. Germline lookup yields CDR1 SGHAT and CDR2 FQNNGV. CDR3 nucleotide sequence: TGTGCCAGCAGCTTAGAGGATTATATCTACGGGGAAACAAGAAACACCATATATTTT. Translated: CASSLEDYIYGETRNTIYF. Looking up the rest from reference TRBV11-2 and TRBJ1-3 gives the full variable domain: EAGVAQSPRYKIIEKRQSVAFWCNPISGHATLYWYQQILGQGPKLLIQFQNNGVVDDSQLPKDRFSAERLKGVDSTLKIQPAKLEDSAVYLCASSLEDYIYGETRNTIYFGEGSWLTVV.

The J gene is TRBJ2-7, the V gene TRBV9; D not certain. CDR3 length: 14 residues. The germline V gene has CDR1 SGDLS and CDR2 YYNGEE. Trimming took off 0 bases at V and 3 bases at J, with 10 bases between the two ends. CDR3 sequence: CASSVDVNIYEQYF. The CDR3 nucleotides are TGTGCCAGCAGCGTAGATGTGAACATCTACGAGCAGTACTTC.

The J gene is TRBJ2-1, the V gene TRBV9; 7 bases agree with TRBD2. V shed 3 bases and J 8 bases; nucleotides not matched to a gene: 8. Germline V gene data show CDR1 as SGDLS and CDR2 as YYNGEE. The CDR3 is made up of 14 amino acids. Written as DNA, the CDR3 is TGTGCCAGCAGCGCTAGCGGACTTGGCGATGAGCAGTTCTTC. Translating it yields CASSASGLGDEQFF. The full variable domain, completed using reference TRBV9 and TRBJ2-1, is DSGVTQTPKHLITATGQRVTLRCSPRSGDLSVYWYQQSLDQGLQFLIQYYNGEERAKGNILERFSAQQFPDLHSELNLSSLELGDSALYFCASSASGLGDEQFFGPGTRLTVL.

The CDR3 protein is CASSLASGIGELFF. The CDR3, as DNA: TGTGCCAGCAGCTTAGCTTCAGGGATCGGGGAGCTGTTTTTT. The J gene is TRBJ2-2, the V gene TRBV7-8, with a tentative D call TRBD1 (5 bases). CDR3 length: 14 residues. Germline assignment: CDR1 SGHVS and CDR2 FQNEAQ. V dropped 0 bases and J dropped 7 bases, with 9 bases sitting between them.